This T cell receptor beta chain was found in a study of identical twins. Losses at the gene ends were 5 bases for V and 0 bases for J; bases not matched to a gene: 5. Germline V CDR1 and CDR2: SGHVS, FQNEAQ. The CDR3 runs to 15 residues. MiXCR, applied by TCRdb to the 5' RACE reads, yields one record per CDR3 protein. The sample carries 350,000 to 450,000 distinct CDR3 sequences, less than 20% recorded once. This clonotype was detected ten times or more. The sample was naive T cells sorted from blood. The rearrangement uses TRBV7-8 and TRBJ2-3, with 7 bases matching TRBD1. The receptor comes from a man between 50 and 59 years old in good health. CDR3 coding DNA: TGTGCCAGCAGCACGAGGGACAGAAGCACAGATACGCAGTATTTT. It specifies CASSTRDRSTDTQYF.